This T cell receptor (beta chain) was obtained from a study of CD8 T cells in ankylosing spondylitis (dated by TCRdb to about 2017). Broadly, across the study: T cell receptor beta repertoires were profiled in healthy donors and ankylosing spondylitis patients so that disease-linked TCR variants could be found. Samples of peripheral blood were taken, and for ankylosing spondylitis patients, synovial fluid was collected as well. The whole study cohort included 95 to 130 healthy donors and roughly 24 ankylosing spondylitis patients. The investigation overall reported the following: Some of the motif variants had been reported before in the synovial fluid and blood of reactive arthritis patients, a finding that suggests common disease-initiation mechanisms. A CD8+ phenotype was shown by the disease-linked clones, which were found at relatively low frequencies in peripheral blood. The disease-linked clones were reported to be significantly enriched in matched synovial fluid samples from ankylosing spondylitis patients. Blood from ankylosing spondylitis patients appeared to be characterized by a TCR beta motif made up of seven or eight highly homologous amino acid variants.

This clonotype was picked up many times. Its cognate antigen has yet to be identified. No qualities accompany the bases; no much larger clone lies one base away. From a lookup of the germline V gene, CDR1 and CDR2 are SGHRS and YFSETQ. Trimming at the junction amounts to 0 bases on V and 3 bases on J, and the germline ends lie 10 bases apart. The CDR3 sequence holds 15 residues, the cysteine and phenylalanine included. The sequence is cut down to CDR3 DNA, 45 bases in frame from base 1. TCRdb lists the instrument as Illumina HiSeq 2500. Quantitative 5'-RACE with molecular barcodes was used to prepare TCR beta libraries. On the authors' methods: A new computational method, built on a probabilistic model of VDJ rearrangement, was used to identify disease-linked TCR variants. The raw public data were reprocessed by TCRdb itself: fastp quality trimming at Q25, MiXCR clonotype calling, in-frame beta chains only. For every CDR3 protein sequence, its rows merge into one entry that carries the most common genes and DNA. TCRdb, not the original authors, processed these V and J calls. Here the sample has around 30,000 distinct CDR3 sequences; 7.2% occur a single time. 10% of the sample lies in the top ten.

The TCR was taken from a male donor with ankylosing spondylitis or in good health (not recorded which). The sequenced material came from blood, either unsorted or a sorted T cell fraction (not recorded which). This chain is built from TRBV5-1 and TRBJ1-3; the D gene is possibly TRBD1, with 5 bases matching. The CDR3 region has the sequence CASSLDAGDGNTIYF. The sequence in DNA is TGCGCCAGCAGCTTGGATGCGGGGGATGGAAACACCATATATTTT.